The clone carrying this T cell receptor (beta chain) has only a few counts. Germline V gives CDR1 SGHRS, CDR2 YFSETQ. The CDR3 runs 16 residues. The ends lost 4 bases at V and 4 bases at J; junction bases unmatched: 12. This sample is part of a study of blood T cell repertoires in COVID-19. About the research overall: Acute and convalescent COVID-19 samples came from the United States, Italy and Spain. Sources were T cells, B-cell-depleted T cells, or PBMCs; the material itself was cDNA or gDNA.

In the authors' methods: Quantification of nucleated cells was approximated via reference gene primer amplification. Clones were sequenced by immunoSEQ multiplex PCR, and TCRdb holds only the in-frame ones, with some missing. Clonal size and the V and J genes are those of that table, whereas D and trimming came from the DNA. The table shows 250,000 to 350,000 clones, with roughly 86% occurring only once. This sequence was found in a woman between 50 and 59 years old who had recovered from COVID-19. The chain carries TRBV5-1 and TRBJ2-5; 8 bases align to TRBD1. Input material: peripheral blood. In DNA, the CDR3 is TGCGCCAGCAGCACAGGAAACAGGGGGAGCGGAGAGACCCAGTACTTC. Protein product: CASSTGNRGSGETQYF.